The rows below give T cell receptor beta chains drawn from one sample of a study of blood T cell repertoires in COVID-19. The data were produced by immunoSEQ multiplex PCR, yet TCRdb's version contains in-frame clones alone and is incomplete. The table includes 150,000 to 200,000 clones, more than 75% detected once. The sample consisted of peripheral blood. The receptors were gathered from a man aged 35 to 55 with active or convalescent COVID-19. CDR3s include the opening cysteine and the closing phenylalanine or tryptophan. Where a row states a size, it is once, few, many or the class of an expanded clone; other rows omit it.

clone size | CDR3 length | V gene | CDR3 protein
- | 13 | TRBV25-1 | CASRVGGLSGYTF
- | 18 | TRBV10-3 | CAISSGTGRSYSGNTIYF
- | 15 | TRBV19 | CASSAGHSTNEKLFF
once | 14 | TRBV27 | CASRGGGINQPQHF
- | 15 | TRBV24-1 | CATSDIGTGSEKLFF
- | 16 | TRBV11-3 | CASSLGTGRVAYEQYF
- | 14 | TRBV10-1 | CASILQGGTDTQYF
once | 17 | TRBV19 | CASSMGTSGGFTDTQYF
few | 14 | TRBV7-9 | CASSLIQGYEKLFF
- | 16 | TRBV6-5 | CASSYSSPGGVYGYTF
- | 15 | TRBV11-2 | CASSLERGAAGTQYF
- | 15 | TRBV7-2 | CASSLTGQGTYGYTF
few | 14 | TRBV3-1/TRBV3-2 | CASTPGGARIEAFF
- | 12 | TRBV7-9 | CASSGAFYGYTF
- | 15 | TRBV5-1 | CASSLKTGPNEKLFF
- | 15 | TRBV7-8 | CASSLGGSSGNTIYF
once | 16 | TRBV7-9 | CASSPLGQPNTGELFF
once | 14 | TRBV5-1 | CASGLDSSSYEQYF
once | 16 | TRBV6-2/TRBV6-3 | CASSHFGGGDSDTQYF
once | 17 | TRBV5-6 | CASSLPSGGARGETQYF
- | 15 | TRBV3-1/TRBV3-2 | CASSRQWGGEETQYF
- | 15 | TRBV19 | CASSIATQGLYGYTF
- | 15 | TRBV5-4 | CASSGGQEINTEAFF
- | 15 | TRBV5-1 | CASRIQGAVGDEQFF
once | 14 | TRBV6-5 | CASSPVASQETQYF
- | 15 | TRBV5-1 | CASSWSGGDTGELFF